Below, 2 T cell receptor beta chains from the same sample are listed, as sequenced in a study of cytomegalovirus exposure and HLA in healthy donors. PCR primers comprised 60 Vbeta and 13 Jbeta primers. The table came from immunoSEQ multiplex PCR; TCRdb's copy has only in-frame clones and leaves some out. The repertoire has over 80,000 clones, 78% of them found once; the top ten carry 2.5% to 4%. The sample comprised PBMCs. The receptors stem from a middle-aged woman in good health and CMV-seronegative.

The rearrangement links TRBV9 to TRBJ1-2; 10 positions match TRBD1. Germline loops: CDR1 SGDLS, CDR2 YYNGEE. CDR3 length: 17 amino acids. With V trimmed by 7 bases and J by 0 bases, 12 bases remained unmatched. The CDR3 nucleotides read TGTGCCAGCGGGGAAAGTAGGACAGGGGGAACTAACTATGGCTACACCTTC. Its protein product is CASGESRTGGTNYGYTF.

This chain uses TRBV2 with TRBJ2-7; D is perhaps TRBD1 (7 bases). The CDR3 length is 14 residues. Trimming pared 6 bases from V and 0 bases from J, leaving 12 bases between. From germline, CDR1 is SNHLY and CDR2 FYNNEI. CDR3 region: CASRRDRVSYEQYF. The CDR3 region has the DNA TGTGCCAGCAGGCGGGACAGAGTCTCCTACGAGCAGTACTTC.